A single T cell receptor beta chain is shown here with its context. The CDR3 loop spans 19 amino acids. Per the germline V gene, CDR1 is SGHAT and CDR2 is FQNNGV. Trimming removed 2 bases at V and 6 bases at J, with 27 bases between. RNA, at about 0.5 to 1 ug, was reverse transcribed with random hexamers. TCRdb reprocessed the immunoSEQ multiplex PCR reads via MiXCR and lists one record per CDR3 protein. The sample lists some 260,000 distinct CDR3 sequences, approximately 85% occurring once. These data belong to a study of CD8 T cells in Susac syndrome. The TCR originated in a human donor with multiple sclerosis. The sequenced material came from CD8+ T cells from PBMCs. The chain links TRBV11-2 to TRBJ2-3; tentatively, D is TRBD1 (6 bases). This CDR3 reads CASSLPYALDPRTADTQYF. For the CDR3, the DNA is TGTGCCAGCAGCTTACCCTACGCGCTAGACCCCCGGACAGCCGATACGCAGTATTTT.